This T cell receptor beta chain was sequenced during a study of chemoradiotherapy in HPV16-positive cancers (dated by TCRdb to between 2021 and 2024). About the full investigation: Functional T-cell assays on cells from two HPV16-positive patients defined candidate HPV-specific T-cell clones and common TCR motifs. Whether T-cell immunity against the HPV oncoproteins E6 and E7 changes during chemoradiotherapy and whether survival is affected by this immunity were examined in the study. The candidate HPV-specific TCRs and motifs were subsequently tracked in TCR repertoires obtained from some 80 patients with HPV-related cancers.

Library generation was performed with the immunoSEQ multiplex PCR assay. Entries here come from immuneACCESS through TCRdb and include only in-frame sequences with V and J called. Some clones fail to appear in such tables; in the studies checked, an unresolved V gene covers under half of the shortfall, and the cause of the remainder is unknown. A total of 4,200 or so clones appear in this sample, approximately 84% of them only once. The top ten clonotypes cover 15% to 20% of the sample. Repertoires were sampled multiple times during chemoradiotherapy, which allowed clonal expansion in the tumor microenvironment to be followed. According to the germline V gene, CDR1 reads SGHVS and CDR2 reads FQNEAQ. Spanning cysteine to phenylalanine, the CDR3 consists of 15 amino acids. Just CDR3 DNA is preserved here, 45 bases in frame from base 1. V loses 5 bases, J loses 3 bases, and the germline ends lie 17 bases apart.

Study-level results and caveats: In HPV16-positive patients, expansion of HPV-responsive T cells during chemoradiotherapy was found to be associated with improved recurrence-free survival. Expansion of candidate HPV-specific clones and E7-related TCR motifs was observed in the tumor microenvironment during treatment, whereas no such expansion was observed for non-HPV-specific T cells. The functional definition of HPV-specific T cells came from only two HPV16-positive patients, and the survival association was reported for HPV16-positive patients.

As to this clone: Its antigen target is currently unknown. Base qualities are not provided; no much larger clone lies one nucleotide away.

The chain couples TRBV7-8 to TRBJ2-7; TRBD2 is a weak D gene call, 7 bases matching. Sequenced material: tumor tissue, taken from a patient who underwent chemoradiotherapy. The origin of this receptor is a human donor with HPV-associated anogenital cancer. The CDR3 protein is CASSRGGARGYEQYF. The DNA is TGTGCCAGCAGCCGAGGGGGGGCTAGAGGCTACGAGCAGTACTTC.